The 28 T cell receptor beta chains given below trace back to one sample, sequenced in a study of glioma-infiltrating T cells. The iRepertoire nested amplicon-rescue multiplex PCR amplified TCR alpha and beta CDR3s from RNA. TCRdb reprocessed the multiplex PCR reads with MiXCR, giving one entry per CDR3 protein. In the table there are about 190,000 distinct CDR3 sequences, 32% of which are singletons. Material for sequencing was glioma tissue, nonneoplastic brain tissue, or PBMCs (not recorded which). The receptors come from a human donor with low-grade glioma or glioblastoma, undergoing nonglioma brain surgery, or in good health (not recorded which).

On this clonotype: A much larger clone lies one base from this, so it may be a read error. The J gene is TRBJ2-3, the V gene TRBV12-3 or TRBV12-4, with D possibly TRBD1 on 6 matching bases. This CDR3 is 13 amino acids long. The CDR3 nucleotides read TGTGCCAGCAGTTTGGGGGCCTCAGATACGGAGTATTTT. Amino acids: CASSLGASDTEYF.

V and J are TRBV28 and TRBJ2-3, with D possibly being TRBD2 (5 bases). V lost 5 bases and J 0 bases, leaving 18 bases between the germline ends. CDR1 is MDHEN, CDR2 SYDVKM, per germline. CDR3 length equals 17 residues. CDR3 nucleotides: TGTGCCAGCAGTCCTCCCCAGGTAGCGACGAGCACAGATACGCAGTATTTT. Protein sequence: CASSPPQVATSTDTQYF.

As concerns this clonotype: Compared with germline, one end of the junction differs, possibly owing to a read error. The chain recombines TRBV20-1 with TRBJ2-5, with TRBD2 as a possible D gene (6 bases). Germline V CDR1 and CDR2: DFQATT, SNEGSKA (reference sequence). The CDR3 covers 14 residues. CDR3 nucleotide sequence: TGCAGTGCTAGAGTCCTAGCGACCCAAGAGACCGAGTACTTC. Its protein product is CSARVLATQETEYF.

At least ten counts were recorded for this clonotype. V and J are TRBV6-2 or TRBV6-3 and TRBJ2-5; D remains unclear. Between the trimmed V and J ends, which lost 6 bases and 7 bases, there was a span of 9 bases. Germline CDR1 is MNHEY and CDR2 is SVGEGT. The CDR3 runs 11 residues. CDR3: CASSQFWTQYF. The CDR3 DNA follows: TGTGCCAGCAGCCAGTTCTGGACCCAGTACTTC.

This clonotype came up many times. The rearrangement links TRBV6-4 to TRBJ2-3; TRBD1 matches 9 bases. This CDR3 has 16 residues. Trimming cost V 0 bases and J 4 bases; bases outside gene matches: 5. Germline CDR1 reads MRHNA; CDR2 reads SNTAGT. DNA of the CDR3: TGTGCCAGCAGTGACTCTTACGGGACAGGGCCAGATACGCAGTATTTT. Amino acid sequence: CASSDSYGTGPDTQYF.

This clonotype was detected many times. The chain combines TRBV7-2 with TRBJ1-5; perhaps TRBD1 as D (5 bases). V was pared by 4 bases and J by 1 base, with 14 bases between. Germline-derived CDR1 and CDR2 are SGHTA and FQGNSA. This CDR3 comprises 16 residues. In DNA, the CDR3 is TGTGCCAGCAGCTCCCCAACGGGGGGGAGCAATCAGCCCCAGCATTTT. Translating gives CASSSPTGGSNQPQHF. Using reference TRBV7-2 and TRBJ1-5 for the parts outside the CDR3, the full variable domain is GAGVSQSPSNKVTEKGKDVELRCDPISGHTALYWYRQSLGQGLEFLIYFQGNSAPDKSGLPSDRFSAERTGGSVSTLTIQRTQQEDSAVYLCASSSPTGGSNQPQHFGDGTRLSIL.

There are many counts of this clonotype. V and J are TRBV12-3 or TRBV12-4 and TRBJ1-1; D unclear. The V end lost 5 bases, the J end lost 4 bases, and 17 bases lay between the germline ends. The CDR3 spans 15 residues. CDR3 protein: CASSLGGHMGTEAFF. The CDR3 region has the DNA TGTGCCAGCAGTCTCGGTGGGCACATGGGCACTGAAGCTTTCTTT.

The chain combines TRBV2 with TRBJ2-1; 13 nucleotides line up with TRBD2. Germline lookup yields CDR1 SNHLY and CDR2 FYNNEI. V shed 5 bases, J shed 7 bases, and the junction held 8 bases outside the gene matches. The CDR3 spans 16 residues. The CDR3 loop reads CASSNTGTSGINEQFF. DNA of the CDR3: TGTGCCAGCAGTAACACCGGGACTAGCGGGATTAATGAGCAGTTCTTC.

V is TRBV11-2 and J is TRBJ1-1, with a tentative D call TRBD1 (6 bases). Per the germline V gene, CDR1 is SGHAT and CDR2 is FQNNGV. The CDR3 is made up of 13 amino acids. The V end lost 6 bases, the J end lost 4 bases, and 12 bases lay between the germline ends. This CDR3 is CASSYDRITEAFF. The CDR3 coding sequence is TGTGCCAGCAGTTATGACAGGATCACTGAAGCTTTCTTT.

Note on this clonotype: A much larger clone sits a single nucleotide away, making a read error possible. CDR3 sequence reads: CASSESGQVLIKPQHF. CDR3 nucleotide sequence: TGTGCCAGTAGTGAATCCGGACAGGTTCTAATCAAGCCCCAGCATTTT. This chain connects TRBV19 to TRBJ1-5; 7 bases fit TRBD1. V trimming: 5 bases; J trimming: 8 bases; junction bases outside the gene matches: 15. The CDR3 has 16 amino acids. The germline CDR1 and CDR2 sequences are LNHDA and SQIVND (reference sequence). The variable domain in full, completed from reference TRBV19 and TRBJ1-5, reads DGGITQSPKYLFRKEGQNVTLSCEQNLNHDAMYWYRQDPGQGLRLIYYSQIVNDFQKGDIAEGYSVSREKKESFPLTVTSAQKNPTAFYLCASSESGQVLIKPQHFGDGTRLSIL.

This clonotype came up many times. This rearrangement joins TRBV6-2 or TRBV6-3 to TRBJ2-1, with D unclear. Per the germline V gene, CDR1 is MNHEY and CDR2 is SVGEGT. Trimming cost V 1 base and J 12 bases, with 16 bases left between them. The CDR3 contains 14 residues. Here the CDR3 reads CASSYYPGPEPQFF. CDR3 nucleotide sequence: TGTGCCAGCAGTTACTACCCCGGCCCGGAACCGCAGTTCTTC.

The V and J genes are TRBV6-2 or TRBV6-3 and TRBJ2-7, with TRBD1 matching over 10 bases. Germline V CDR1 and CDR2: MNHEY, SVGEGT. J gave up 3 bases and V 6 bases, and 8 bases lay outside the gene matches. CDR3 length: 15 residues. The chain's CDR3 is CASRPDRGENYEQYF. The DNA for the CDR3 is TGTGCCAGCAGGCCGGACAGGGGGGAAAACTACGAGCAGTACTTC.

There are many counts of this clonotype. This chain links TRBV10-3 with TRBJ1-1, with 9 bases fitting TRBD1. V dropped 2 bases and J dropped 1; count of bases not matched to a gene: 2. The CDR3 totals 15 residues. The germline V gene has CDR1 ENHRY and CDR2 SYGVKD. CDR3 in amino acids: CAISEGTGRNTEAFF. The CDR3 bases are TGTGCCATCAGTGAGGGGACAGGGAGGAACACTGAAGCTTTCTTT.

This clonotype turned up a few times. A much larger clone lies one base from this, so it may be a read error. The V and J genes are TRBV27 and TRBJ1-2; D possibly corresponds to TRBD1 (5 bases). This CDR3 spans 13 amino acids. Germline CDR1 and CDR2: MNHEY and SMNVEV (reference sequence). The V and J ends lost 5 bases and 12 bases respectively, with 19 bases between them. CDR3 nucleotides: TGTGCCAGCAGTCCCCAGGGAGGGACCGGCGACACCTTC. Translated, it gives CASSPQGGTGDTF.

The rearrangement joins TRBV19 to TRBJ1-3, with 7 bases matching TRBD1. The CDR3 runs to 14 residues. The junction had 8 bases not matched to a gene; V was cut back by 7 bases and J by 5 bases. The germline V gene encodes CDR1 LNHDA and CDR2 SQIVND (reference sequence). The CDR3: CASKTGTDRNTIYF. CDR3 DNA: TGTGCCAGTAAAACCGGGACAGACAGAAACACCATATATTTT.

This clonotype was seen many times. The chain employs TRBV18 and TRBJ1-6; D might be TRBD1 (5 bases). Trimming stripped 3 bases from V and 7 bases from J, with 19 bases between. This CDR3 spans 17 amino acids. Germline-derived CDR1 and CDR2 are KGHSH and LQKENI. Here the CDR3 DNA reads TGTGCCAGCTCACCGGCTCAGGGAGCAGGACGGAATTCACCCCTCCACTTT. This encodes CASSPAQGAGRNSPLHF.

The chain recombines TRBV5-1 with TRBJ2-4; D uncertain. From germline, CDR1 is SGHRS and CDR2 YFSETQ. The CDR3 is 10 residues long. Trimming removed 9 bases from V and 7 bases from J, with 8 bases in between. CDR3 sequence: CANPSNIQYF. CDR3 coding DNA: TGCGCCAACCCCAGTAACATTCAGTACTTC.

A few counts support this clonotype. V usage is TRBV29-1 and J usage is TRBJ2-7, with D tentatively TRBD1 (5 bases). The CDR3 length is 12 residues. Germline CDR1 and CDR2: SQVTM and ANQGSEA. V was cut by 7 bases and J by 5 bases, with 15 bases left in between. The DNA for the CDR3 is TGCAGCGCAGGGAAGACAGCGAACGAGCAGTACTTC. As protein: CSAGKTANEQYF.

This clonotype has more than one count but fewer than ten. The rearrangement joins TRBV5-1 to TRBJ2-3; 11 bases agree with TRBD2. The CDR3 contains 16 residues. V lost 2 bases, J lost 1 base, and 3 bases stayed unmatched. Germline assignment: CDR1 SGHRS and CDR2 YFSETQ. CDR3 in DNA: TGCGCCAGCAGCTTAACTAGCGGGAGTGGCACAGATACGCAGTATTTT. Translation gives CASSLTSGSGTDTQYF.

The sample holds many counts of this clonotype. The rearrangement joins TRBV6-1 to TRBJ2-7, with 12 nucleotides matching TRBD2. The V gene end was trimmed by 6 bases and the J gene end by 3 bases; junction bases not matched to a gene: 6. The CDR3 totals 15 residues. Germline values: CDR1 MNHNS, CDR2 SASEGT. CDR3 sequence (DNA): TGTGCCAGCAGCCTGACTAGCGGGAGAAACTACGAGCAGTACTTC. This encodes CASSLTSGRNYEQYF.

This clonotype has ten or more counts. V is TRBV20-1 and J is TRBJ2-5, with TRBD2 identical over 7 bases. In germline, CDR1 is DFQATT, CDR2 SNEGSKA (reference sequence). The CDR3 sequence is 20 residues long. Trimming at V came to 0 bases and at J to 1 base, leaving 20 bases not matched to a gene. The CDR3 nucleotides are TGCAGTGCTAGAGATGAGGGGTTGCGGGGGTTTCGACAGTTCCAAGAGACCCAGTACTTC. Amino acids: CSARDEGLRGFRQFQETQYF.

Only a few counts were recorded for this clonotype. V usage is TRBV19 and J usage is TRBJ2-7; D is possibly TRBD1 or TRBD2 (6 bases each). Trimming cost V 7 bases and J 0 bases, with 13 bases left between them. Germline CDR1 LNHDA, CDR2 SQIVND (reference sequence). The CDR3 has 14 amino acids. The CDR3 here is CASNGGRSSYEQYF. The CDR3 DNA follows: TGTGCCAGTAACGGGGGCAGGAGCTCCTACGAGCAGTACTTC.

This clonotype was counted at least ten times. V usage is TRBV20-1 and J usage is TRBJ2-3; D gene unclear. Per the germline V gene, CDR1 is DFQATT and CDR2 is SNEGSKA (reference sequence). The V end was cut by 3 bases, the J end by 4 bases, with 17 bases between. This CDR3 contains 15 residues. The CDR3 region has the DNA TGCAGTGCTAGTCCTACACAATCTTATGCAGATACGCAGTATTTT. Its translation: CSASPTQSYADTQYF.

The sample holds many counts of this clonotype. The CDR3 loop is CASSPDKNYGYTF. CDR3 coding DNA: TGTGCCAGCAGCCCGGACAAAAACTATGGCTACACCTTC. The chain carries TRBV5-4 and TRBJ1-2, with D perhaps TRBD1 (5 bases). The germline V and J ends were trimmed by 4 bases and 2 bases, with 9 bases remaining between them. CDR1 and CDR2 from the germline V gene are SGHNT and YYREEE (reference sequence). This CDR3 is 13 amino acids long.

This clonotype was picked up many times. DNA for the CDR3: TGTGCCAGCAGCTTCCAGGTGGACAATGAGCAGTTCTTC. Its translation: CASSFQVDNEQFF. The V gene is TRBV7-3, the J gene TRBJ2-1; D call uncertain. The CDR3 spans 13 residues. The germline V gene has CDR1 SGHTA and CDR2 FQGTGA. V gave up 3 bases and J gave up 5 bases, with 8 bases separating them.

This clonotype was observed at least ten times. The CDR3: CASSLFWQEGYGYTF. CDR3 nucleotide sequence: TGTGCCAGCAGTTTATTTTGGCAGGAGGGCTATGGCTACACCTTC. The chain is built from TRBV28 and TRBJ1-2; D is uncertain. This CDR3 region has 15 residues. Per germline, CDR1 MDHEN and CDR2 SYDVKM. V was pared by 1 base and J by 4 bases, with 13 bases between.

This clonotype appeared many times. The rearrangement uses TRBV10-3 and TRBJ1-1; D is ambiguous. The CDR3 is 13 amino acids. Germline V gene sequence: CDR1 ENHRY, CDR2 SYGVKD. Trimming stripped 0 bases from V and 1 base from J, with 3 bases between. The CDR3 DNA follows: TGTGCCATCAGTGAGTCCCCGAACACTGAAGCTTTCTTT. Amino acid sequence: CAISESPNTEAFF.

The chain is built from TRBV5-4 and TRBJ2-1, with 8 bases matching TRBD2. Germline lookup yields CDR1 SGHNT and CDR2 YYREEE (reference sequence). With V trimmed by 4 bases and J by 9 bases, 9 bases remained unmatched. The CDR3 contains 14 residues. CDR3 in amino acids: CASSALGLDIEQFF. CDR3 nucleotides: TGTGCCAGCAGCGCCCTGGGACTAGATATTGAGCAGTTCTTC.